One sample yielded the 7 T cell receptor beta chains listed below, sequenced in a study of CD8+CD57+ T cells in acquired aplastic anemia. TCR beta VDJ and CDR3 profiling used genomic DNA as template. Using its own MiXCR run on the reads, TCRdb lists one record per CDR3 protein. Of about half a million distinct CDR3 sequences detected, around 30% appear once; the ten largest clones hold 0.8% to 0.85%. Patients chosen for sequencing had CD8+CD57+ cells that had expanded, as shown by flow cytometry. The specimen was sorted CD4+, CD8+, or CD8+CD57+ T cells (not recorded which) from PBMCs. The source of these receptors is a human donor with aplastic anemia.

This chain joins TRBV7-2 and TRBJ1-2; 8 nucleotides agree with TRBD1. Unmatched junction bases numbered 8, after V lost 5 bases and J lost 6 bases. The germline CDR1 and CDR2 sequences are SGHTA and FQGNSA. CDR3 length: 14 amino acids. The CDR3, as DNA: TGTGCCAGCAGCGGCCAGGGGGCCACCCATGGCTACACCTTC. Translating gives CASSGQGATHGYTF.

This clonotype was seen only a few times. V usage is TRBV19 and J usage is TRBJ2-3, with TRBD2 identical over 13 bases. The CDR3 totals 15 residues. CDR1 LNHDA and CDR2 SQIVND come from the germline V gene (reference sequence). J gave up 5 bases and V 4 bases, and 3 bases lay outside the gene matches. CDR3 nucleotide sequence: TGTGCCAGTAGTACCGGACTAGCGGGAGTAGATACGCAGTATTTT. It yields the protein CASSTGLAGVDTQYF.

This clonotype was found many times. The chain carries TRBV29-1 and TRBJ1-1, with D tentatively TRBD1 (6 bases). The ends were cut back, 6 bases at V and 4 bases at J, with 12 bases in the middle. Germline V gene data show CDR1 as SQVTM and CDR2 as ANQGSEA. This CDR3 region has 12 residues. The CDR3 sequence: CSVRGGGTEAFF. The CDR3 DNA is TGCAGCGTACGAGGGGGGGGCACTGAAGCTTTCTTT.

V usage is TRBV4-3 and J usage is TRBJ1-5; D not resolved. The V gene's germline CDR1 is LGHNA and CDR2 YSLEER. CDR3 length: 15 residues. V was pared by 1 base and J by 9 bases, with 16 bases between. CDR3 amino acids: CASSQVLGIDAPQHF. CDR3 coding DNA: TGCGCCAGCAGCCAAGTGTTAGGGATAGATGCGCCCCAGCATTTT.

This clonotype showed up many times. The V gene is TRBV15, the J gene TRBJ1-1; D ambiguous. The V gene's germline CDR1 is LNHNV and CDR2 YYDKDF (reference sequence). CDR3 length: 15 amino acids. V shed 3 bases and J shed 0 bases, with 11 bases lying between them. CDR3 nucleotide sequence: TGTGCCACCAGCAGCGAGGTGGATTTGAACACTGAAGCTTTCTTT. Translation gives CATSSEVDLNTEAFF.

This clonotype has ten or more counts. Compared with germline, one end of the junction differs, possibly owing to a read error. V gene TRBV29-1 combines with J gene TRBJ1-2; D might be TRBD1 (6 bases). CDR1 SQVTM and CDR2 ANQGSEA come from the germline V gene. This CDR3 has 12 residues. CDR3 sequence (DNA): TGCAGCGTTAAAGACAGGAACTATGGCTACACCTTC. Translated: CSVKDRNYGYTF.

The rearrangement links TRBV7-3 to TRBJ1-6; unclear D gene. V lost 11 bases, J lost 6 bases, and 14 bases lay in between. CDR1 and CDR2 (germline): SGHTA, FQGTGA. The CDR3 is made up of 13 amino acids. The CDR3 DNA follows: TGTGCCTGGAGTGTAAAGGGTAATTCACCCCTCCACTTT. It encodes CAWSVKGNSPLHF.